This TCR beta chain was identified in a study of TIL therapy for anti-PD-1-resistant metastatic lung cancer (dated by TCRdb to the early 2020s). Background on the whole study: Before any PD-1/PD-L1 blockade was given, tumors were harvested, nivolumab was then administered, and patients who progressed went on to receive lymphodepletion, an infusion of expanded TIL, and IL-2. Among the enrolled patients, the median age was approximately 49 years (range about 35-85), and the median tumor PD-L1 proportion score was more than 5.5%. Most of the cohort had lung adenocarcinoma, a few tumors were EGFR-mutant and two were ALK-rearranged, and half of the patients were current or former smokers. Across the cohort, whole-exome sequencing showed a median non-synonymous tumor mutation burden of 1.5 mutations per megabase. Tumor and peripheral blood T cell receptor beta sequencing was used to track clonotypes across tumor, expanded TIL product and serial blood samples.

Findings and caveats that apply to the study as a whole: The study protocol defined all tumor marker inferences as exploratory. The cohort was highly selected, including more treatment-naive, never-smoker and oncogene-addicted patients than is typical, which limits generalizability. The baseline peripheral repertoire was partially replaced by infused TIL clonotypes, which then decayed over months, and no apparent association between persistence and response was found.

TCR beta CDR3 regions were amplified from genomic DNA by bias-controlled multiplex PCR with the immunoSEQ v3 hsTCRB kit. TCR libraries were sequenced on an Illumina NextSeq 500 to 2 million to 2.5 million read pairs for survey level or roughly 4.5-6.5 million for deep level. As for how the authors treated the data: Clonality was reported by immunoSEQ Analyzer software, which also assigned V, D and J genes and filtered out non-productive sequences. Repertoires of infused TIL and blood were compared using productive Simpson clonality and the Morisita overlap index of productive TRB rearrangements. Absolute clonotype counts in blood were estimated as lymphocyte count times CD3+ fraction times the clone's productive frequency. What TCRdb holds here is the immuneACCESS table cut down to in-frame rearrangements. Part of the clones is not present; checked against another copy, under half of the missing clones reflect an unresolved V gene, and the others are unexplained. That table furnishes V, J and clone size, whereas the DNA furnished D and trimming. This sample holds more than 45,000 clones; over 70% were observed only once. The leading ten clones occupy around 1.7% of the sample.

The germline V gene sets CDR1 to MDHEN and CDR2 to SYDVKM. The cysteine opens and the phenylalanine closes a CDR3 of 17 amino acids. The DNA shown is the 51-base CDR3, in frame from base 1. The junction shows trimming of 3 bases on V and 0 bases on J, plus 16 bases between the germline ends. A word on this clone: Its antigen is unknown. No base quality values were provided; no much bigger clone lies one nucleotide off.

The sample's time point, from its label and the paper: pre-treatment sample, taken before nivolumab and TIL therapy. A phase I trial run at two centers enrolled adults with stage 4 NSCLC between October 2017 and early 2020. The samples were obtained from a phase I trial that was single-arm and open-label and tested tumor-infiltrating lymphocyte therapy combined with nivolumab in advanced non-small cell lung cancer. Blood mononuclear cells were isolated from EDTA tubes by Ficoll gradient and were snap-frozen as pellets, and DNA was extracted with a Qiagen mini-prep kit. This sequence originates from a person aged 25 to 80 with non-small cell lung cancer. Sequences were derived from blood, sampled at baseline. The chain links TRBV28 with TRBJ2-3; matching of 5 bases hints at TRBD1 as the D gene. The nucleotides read TGTGCCAGCAGTTTTGACAGAGTCCCACCAAGCACAGATACGCAGTATTTT. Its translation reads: CASSFDRVPPSTDTQYF. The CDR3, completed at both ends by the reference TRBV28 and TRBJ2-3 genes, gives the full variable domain DVKVTQSSRYLVKRTGEKVFLECVQDMDHENMFWYRQDPGLGLRLIYFSYDVKMKEKGDIPEGYSVSREKKERFSLILESASTNQTSMYLCASSFDRVPPSTDTQYFGPGTRLTVL.